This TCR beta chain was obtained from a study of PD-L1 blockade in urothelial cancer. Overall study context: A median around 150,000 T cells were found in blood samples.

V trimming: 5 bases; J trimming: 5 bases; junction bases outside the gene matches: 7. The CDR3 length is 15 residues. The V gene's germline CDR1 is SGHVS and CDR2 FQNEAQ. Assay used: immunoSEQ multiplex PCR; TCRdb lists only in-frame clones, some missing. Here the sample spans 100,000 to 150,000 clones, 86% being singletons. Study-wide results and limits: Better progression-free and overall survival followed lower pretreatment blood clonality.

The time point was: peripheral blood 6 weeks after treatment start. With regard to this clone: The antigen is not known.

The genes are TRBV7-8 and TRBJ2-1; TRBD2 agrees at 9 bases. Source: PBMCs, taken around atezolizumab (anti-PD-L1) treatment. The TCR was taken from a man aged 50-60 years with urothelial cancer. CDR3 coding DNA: TGTGCCAGCAGCCGAGAACCTAGCGGGAACAATGAGCAGTTCTTC. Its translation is CASSREPSGNNEQFF.